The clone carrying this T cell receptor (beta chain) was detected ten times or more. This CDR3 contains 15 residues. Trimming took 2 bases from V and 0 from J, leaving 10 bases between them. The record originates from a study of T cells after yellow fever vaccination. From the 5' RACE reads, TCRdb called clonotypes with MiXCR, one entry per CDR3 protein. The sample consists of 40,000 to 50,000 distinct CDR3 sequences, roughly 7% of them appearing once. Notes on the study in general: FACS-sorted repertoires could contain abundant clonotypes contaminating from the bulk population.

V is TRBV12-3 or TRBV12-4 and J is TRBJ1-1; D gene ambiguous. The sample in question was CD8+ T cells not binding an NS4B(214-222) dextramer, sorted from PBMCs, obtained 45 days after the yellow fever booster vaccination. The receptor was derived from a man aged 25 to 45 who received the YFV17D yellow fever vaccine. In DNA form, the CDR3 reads TGTGCCAGCAGTTTATGGGCAGCCATGAACACTGAAGCTTTCTTT. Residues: CASSLWAAMNTEAFF.